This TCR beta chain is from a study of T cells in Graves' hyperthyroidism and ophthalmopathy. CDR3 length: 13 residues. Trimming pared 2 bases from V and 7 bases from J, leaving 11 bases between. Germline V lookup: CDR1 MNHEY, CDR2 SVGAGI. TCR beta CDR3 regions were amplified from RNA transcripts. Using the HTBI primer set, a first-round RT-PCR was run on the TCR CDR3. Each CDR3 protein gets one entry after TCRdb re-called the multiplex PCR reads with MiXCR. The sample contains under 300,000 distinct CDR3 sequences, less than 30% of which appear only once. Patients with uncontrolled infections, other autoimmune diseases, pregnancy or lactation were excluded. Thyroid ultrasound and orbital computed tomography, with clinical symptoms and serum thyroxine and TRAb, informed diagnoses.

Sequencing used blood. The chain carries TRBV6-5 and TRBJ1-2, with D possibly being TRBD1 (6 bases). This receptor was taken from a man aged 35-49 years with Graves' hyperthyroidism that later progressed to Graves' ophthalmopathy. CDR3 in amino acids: CASSYARQAGYTF. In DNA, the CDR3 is TGTGCCAGCAGTTACGCGAGACAGGCTGGCTACACCTTC.